This T cell receptor beta chain was observed in a study of blood T cell repertoires in COVID-19. Study-wide context: COVID-19 samples, acute and convalescent, were from the United States, Italy and Spain. T cells, B-cell-depleted T cells, or PBMCs supplied cDNA or gDNA.

V lost 0 bases, J lost 10 bases, and 13 bases lay in between. CDR3 size: 14 residues. CDR1 SEHNR and CDR2 FQNEAQ come from the germline V gene (reference sequence). Original handling: Cell counts per sample came from amplifying reference gene primers. The method was immunoSEQ multiplex PCR; TCRdb's version includes in-frame clones alone and lacks a portion of them. The V and J calls and the clone size are those of that table, but D and trimming were determined from the DNA. Seen here are 150,000 to 200,000 clones, about nine tenths observed once, and the top ten hold approximately 2%. V gene TRBV7-9 combines with J gene TRBJ2-1; D is perhaps TRBD1 (6 bases). This receptor was obtained from a man aged 18 to 30 with acute or convalescent COVID-19. The sample comprised peripheral blood. CDR3 residues: CASSLATGTKEQFF. CDR3 DNA: TGTGCCAGCAGCTTAGCTACCGGGACAAAGGAGCAGTTCTTC. The full variable domain, rest sourced from reference TRBV7-9 and TRBJ2-1, is DTGVSQNPRHKITKRGQNVTFRCDPISEHNRLYWYRQTLGQGPEFLTYFQNEAQLEKSRLLSDRFSAERPKGSFSTLEIQRTEQGDSAMYLCASSLATGTKEQFFGPGTRLTVL.